What follows describes a single T cell receptor (beta chain). This specimen belongs to a study of PD-L1 blockade in urothelial cancer. CDR3 length equals 13 residues. The V segment lost 7 bases and the J segment 4 bases; nucleotides outside the gene matches: 6. Germline CDR1 and CDR2: LNHDA and SQIVND (reference sequence). Time point specified: peripheral blood 6 weeks after treatment start. Patient disease was locally advanced or metastatic urothelial carcinoma. Method: immunoSEQ multiplex PCR; TCRdb's copy keeps in-frame clones and lacks some. This sample carries around 49,000 clones, 70% to 90% of them seen once, and the ten largest clones take approximately 2.5%.

This specimen was PBMCs, taken around atezolizumab (anti-PD-L1) treatment. The clonotype was recovered from a man aged 55 to 70 with urothelial cancer. This chain uses TRBV19 with TRBJ1-2, with 7 positions matching TRBD1. CDR3 sequence reads: CASTGDRPYGYTF. The CDR3 DNA follows: TGTGCCAGTACCGGGGACAGACCCTATGGCTACACCTTC.